Reported below is one TCR beta chain. Its antigen is currently unknown. V was cut by 9 bases and J by 9 bases, with 10 bases left in between. This CDR3 is built from 10 residues. The germline CDR1 and CDR2 sequences are SNHLY and FYNNEI. The entry originates in a study of T cells in narcolepsy. In the study overall: Donors had narcolepsy type 1 or type 2, or were healthy controls.

Study outcomes and limitations: Autoreactive clonotypes reportedly recurred in blood of same and different patients, not controls.

This table comes from immunoSEQ multiplex PCR, and its TCRdb copy is limited to in-frame clones, with some not included. The repertoire consists of over 25,000 clones, with roughly 80% occurring once and the leading ten covering less than 5%. Sequencing input: memory (CD45RA-) CD4+ T cells from blood. The chain recombines TRBV2 with TRBJ2-3; no firm D call. This clonotype was obtained from a human donor in good health. The CDR3 is CASDNRTQYF. The DNA of the CDR3 is TGTGCCAGTGACAACCGGACGCAGTATTTT.